The clone carrying this T cell receptor beta chain was picked up a small number of times. In germline, CDR1 is MGHDK, CDR2 SYGVNS. Germline trimming cut 4 bases from V and 6 bases from J; bases unmatched to any gene: 7. There are 15 residues in the CDR3. TCRdb used MiXCR to reprocess the RT-PCR reads, holding one entry per CDR3 protein. This sample has almost 700,000 distinct CDR3 sequences, with 14% found just once. The source material was memory CD4+ T cells from blood. The receptor was derived from a female donor in good health, serving as a healthy control. The chain is built from TRBV25-1 and TRBJ1-4; 8 bases fit TRBD1. The CDR3 DNA reads as TGTGCCAGCAGTGCCCAGGGGGCGTCACATGAAAAACTGTTTTTT. Protein sequence: CASSAQGASHEKLFF. Variable domain in full (rest from reference TRBV25-1 and TRBJ1-4): EADIYQTPRYLVIGTGKKITLECSQTMGHDKMYWYQQDPGMELHLIHYSYGVNSTEKGDLSSESTVSRIRTEHFPLTLESARPSHTSQYLCASSAQGASHEKLFFGSGTQLSVL.